This T cell receptor beta chain was documented in a study of Graves' ophthalmopathy and Graves' hyperthyroidism. Amplified TCR beta CDR3 regions were obtained using RNA transcripts as template. RT-PCR with HTBI primers came first, then second-round multiplex PCR. TCRdb redid the calling of the multiplex PCR reads with MiXCR, one entry per CDR3 protein. The sample consists of about 660,000 distinct CDR3 sequences, 35% to 50% of them appearing once. Germline values: CDR1 LGHDT, CDR2 YNNKEL (reference sequence). Trimming removed 3 bases at V and 6 bases at J, with 11 bases between. The CDR3 covers 13 residues.

This TCR was sampled from an adult man with Graves' ophthalmopathy. Sequenced sample: peripheral blood. V is TRBV3-1 and J is TRBJ1-1; D gene uncertain. In DNA, the CDR3 is TGTGCCAGCAGCCAGAGAGCTGGCGCTGAAGCTTTCTTT. Protein: CASSQRAGAEAFF.